These 15 T cell receptor beta chains were sequenced from one sample in a study of monozygotic twins with inflammatory bowel disease. Each CDR3 protein gets one entry in TCRdb, which reprocessed the 5' RACE reads and gives no DNA. This listing includes about 160,000 distinct CDR3 sequences. Input material: blood. These receptors originate from a human donor with ulcerative colitis or Crohn's disease, or a healthy co-twin of an affected twin (not recorded which).

J is TRBJ2-2 and V is TRBV30. Looked up from germline, CDR1 is GTSNPN and CDR2 is SVGIG (reference sequence). CDR3 length: 13 amino acids. The chain's CDR3 is CAWRLSGTGELFF.

The genes are TRBV20-1 and TRBJ2-2. The CDR3 length is 12 residues. CDR1 DFQATT and CDR2 SNEGSKA come from the germline V gene (reference sequence). CDR3 sequence: CSASGLSGELFF.

The chain uses TRBV29-1 and TRBJ2-2; TCRdb indicates TRBD1, and absent DNA this call remains unverified. Germline values: CDR1 SQVTM, CDR2 ANQGSEA. The CDR3 extends over 15 amino acids. The CDR3 loop is CSVLWTGTNTGELFF.

The rearrangement links TRBV5-1 to TRBJ2-2. Germline CDR1 is SGHRS and CDR2 is YFSETQ. The CDR3 extends over 16 amino acids. The CDR3 loop is CASSLGLAANTGELFF.

The V gene is TRBV28, the J gene TRBJ2-7; TCRdb selects TRBD2, and the lack of DNA leaves this call unchecked. The CDR3 covers 17 residues. In germline, CDR1 is MDHEN, CDR2 SYDVKM. Here the CDR3 reads CASSLYYGLSGSYEQYF.

V and J are TRBV12-3 or TRBV12-4 and TRBJ2-3; TCRdb returns TRBD2, unconfirmable since there is no DNA. CDR3 length: 15 amino acids. CDR3 region: CASSAGLAGTDTQYF.

The V gene is TRBV5-1, the J gene TRBJ2-7. Germline loops: CDR1 SGHRS, CDR2 YFSETQ. CDR3 length: 16 amino acids. CDR3: CASSFYTLTVGYEQYF.

The chain links TRBV25-1 to TRBJ2-1; the D call from TCRdb, TRBD2, cannot be confirmed without DNA. The CDR3 totals 13 residues. The germline V gene encodes CDR1 MGHDK and CDR2 SYGVNS. The CDR3 spells CASSSVSGGRRFF.

The gene calls are TRBV24-1 and TRBJ2-7; TCRdb returns TRBD1, unconfirmable since there is no DNA. CDR1 is KGHDR and CDR2 is SFDVKD in the germline V gene. This CDR3 region has 18 residues. The CDR3 sequence is CATSASAGDSAEVYEQYF.

V is TRBV5-8 and J is TRBJ2-3. The germline V gene encodes CDR1 SGHTS and CDR2 YDEGEE. The CDR3 runs to 13 residues. The CDR3 spells CASSLARINTQYF.

The chain links TRBV2 to TRBJ2-2. The CDR3 contains 15 residues. Germline CDR1 is SNHLY and CDR2 is FYNNEI. CDR3 loop: CASSVTRKNTGELFF. Complete variable domain (other parts from reference TRBV2 and TRBJ2-2): EPEVTQTPSHQVTQMGQEVILRCVPISNHLYFYWYRQILGQKVEFLVSFYNNEISEKSEIFDDQFSVERPDGSNFTLKIRSTKLEDSAMYFCASSVTRKNTGELFFGEGSRLTVL.

The chain employs TRBV11-2 and TRBJ2-3; TCRdb returns TRBD1, unconfirmable since there is no DNA. The V gene's germline CDR1 is SGHAT and CDR2 FQNNGV. The CDR3 contains 14 residues. The CDR3 loop reads CASSRTGGTDTQYF.

V is TRBV7-2 and J is TRBJ2-2; no DNA is available, so the TRBD2 call from TCRdb remains unchecked. The CDR3 has 16 residues. Germline CDR1 and CDR2: SGHTA and FQGNSA. The CDR3 sequence: CASSLDREGRGGELFF.

The V and J genes are TRBV10-3 and TRBJ1-1. The germline CDR1 and CDR2 sequences are ENHRY and SYGVKD. This CDR3 spans 12 amino acids. This CDR3 reads CAISRENTEAFF.

The chain is built from TRBV5-1 and TRBJ1-1; TCRdb gives TRBD1 as the D gene, but with no DNA this cannot be confirmed. CDR3 length equals 13 residues. Germline V gives CDR1 SGHRS, CDR2 YFSETQ. CDR3 region: CASSLMGVDEAFF.